These 7 T cell receptor beta chains were sequenced from one sample in a study of beta chain features in type 1 diabetes. Of the isolated RNA, all was reverse transcribed, and so the sequenced material was expressed TCRB transcripts. Clones were read by immunoSEQ multiplex PCR, and TCRdb kept only the in-frame ones, dropping some. The data show around 300,000 clones, about 7.8% seen once. The sample taken for sequencing was central memory CD4+ T cells from blood. Receptors originate from a woman younger than 35 in good health.

Only one count was recorded for this clone. The CDR3 here is CAISATGENQPQHF. The DNA for the CDR3 is TGTGCCATCAGCGCCACAGGGGAGAATCAGCCCCAGCATTTT. The V call is TRBV10-3, the J call TRBJ1-5; 7 bases are a match to TRBD1. Germline CDR1 ENHRY, CDR2 SYGVKD. With V trimmed by 6 bases and J by 4 bases, 6 bases remained unmatched. The CDR3 sequence is 14 residues long.

This clone showed up just a few times. This sequence joins TRBV4-2 and TRBJ2-5; perhaps TRBD1 as D (5 bases). CDR3 length equals 15 residues. CDR1 LGHNA and CDR2 YNFKEQ come from the germline V gene. The germline V and J ends were trimmed by 3 bases and 3 bases, with 14 bases remaining between them. DNA for the CDR3: TGTGCCAGCAGCCACAAGGGGCAGCCTGAAGAGACCCAGTACTTC. Protein product: CASSHKGQPEETQYF.

The CDR3 spells CASRERGLPTDTQYF. Written as DNA, the CDR3 is TGTGCCAGCAGAGAACGGGGACTACCAACCGATACGCAGTATTTT. The chain couples TRBV27 to TRBJ2-3; 7 bases align to TRBD2. CDR3 length: 15 residues. With V trimmed by 6 bases and J by 6 bases, 12 bases remained unmatched. Germline V gene sequence: CDR1 MNHEY, CDR2 SMNVEV (reference sequence).

This clone was seen more than once but under ten times. The chain joins TRBV7-3 to TRBJ2-3; 10 positions agree with TRBD2. V was pared by 4 bases and J by 0 bases, with 1 base of the junction left unmatched. Per germline, CDR1 SGHTA and CDR2 FQGTGA. The CDR3 extends over 15 amino acids. The CDR3 region is CASSYSGGSTDTQYF. CDR3 in DNA: TGTGCCAGCAGCTATAGCGGGGGGAGCACAGATACGCAGTATTTT.

The rearrangement uses TRBV7-2 and TRBJ2-7, with TRBD1 matching 7 bases. The CDR3 contains 15 residues. Germline-derived CDR1 and CDR2 are SGHTA and FQGNSA. Trimming removed 5 bases from V and 2 bases from J; junction bases left unmatched: 9. CDR3 residues: CASSQRPGTAYEQYF. DNA of the CDR3: TGTGCCAGCAGCCAACGCCCCGGGACAGCCTACGAGCAGTACTTC.

For this clone: One end of the junction fails to match germline, which may point to a read error. V is TRBV7-7 and J is TRBJ2-1; D remains ambiguous. Germline assignment: CDR1 SSHAT and CDR2 FNYEAQ (reference sequence). This CDR3 has 19 residues. Written as DNA, the CDR3 is TGTGCTAGCAGCTTAAGGCTGCCCTCAGTCTCTACCGCCGGCAATGAGCAGTTCTTC. Protein: CASSLRLPSVSTAGNEQFF. Drawing the rest from reference TRBV7-7 and TRBJ2-1, the complete variable domain is GAGVSQSPRYKVTKRGQDVTLRCDPISSHATLYWYQQALGQGPEFLTYFNYEAQPDKSGLPSDRFSAERPEGSISTLTIQRTEQRDSAMYRCASSLRLPSVSTAGNEQFFGPGTRLTVL.

There are a few counts of this clone. Other nucleotide sequences from this sample produce the same CDR3. The V and J genes are TRBV18 and TRBJ2-6, with D uncertain. This CDR3 spans 13 amino acids. V lost 2 bases to trimming and J lost 2 bases, with 1 base between them. Germline-derived CDR1 and CDR2 are KGHSH and LQKENI. The CDR3 region is CASSPAGANVLTF. CDR3 nucleotides: TGTGCCAGCTCACCAGCTGGGGCCAACGTCCTGACTTTC.